One and the same sample provided the 12 T cell receptor beta chains below, sequenced in a study of cytomegalovirus exposure and HLA in healthy donors. Clones were sequenced by immunoSEQ multiplex PCR, and TCRdb holds only the in-frame ones, with some missing. The sample lists about 130,000 clones, about nine tenths occurring once. Sequenced material: PBMCs. Every receptor here comes from a man aged 25-40 years in good health and CMV-seronegative.

The chain has TRBV5-1 and TRBJ2-1; no reliable D call. Trimming took 1 base from V and 4 from J, leaving 3 bases between them. This CDR3 has 12 amino acids. The V gene's germline CDR1 is SGHRS and CDR2 YFSETQ. CDR3 in amino acids: CASSLYYNEQFF. DNA for the CDR3: TGCGCCAGCAGCTTGTATTACAATGAGCAGTTCTTC. The full variable domain, in which reference TRBV5-1 and TRBJ2-1 provide the parts outside the CDR3, is KAGVTQTPRYLIKTRGQQVTLSCSPISGHRSVSWYQQTPGQGLQFLFEYFSETQRNKGNFPGRFSGRQFSNSRSEMNVSTLELGDSALYLCASSLYYNEQFFGPGTRLTVL.

Notes on this clone: Additional DNA sequences in this sample encode the identical CDR3. The gene calls are TRBV19 and TRBJ2-5, with TRBD1 matching over 8 bases. The V segment lost 1 base and the J segment 3 bases; nucleotides outside the gene matches: 4. This CDR3 comprises 15 residues. Germline CDR1 LNHDA, CDR2 SQIVND (reference sequence). Written as DNA, the CDR3 is TGTGCCAGTAGTATAGGGCGGACAGGGAAAGAGACCCAGTACTTC. Encoded protein: CASSIGRTGKETQYF.

The chain links TRBV28 to TRBJ1-2; 7 bases match TRBD1. This CDR3 spans 15 amino acids. Germline lookup yields CDR1 MDHEN and CDR2 SYDVKM. J was trimmed by 10 bases and V by 5 bases; bases with no gene match: 16. The CDR3 is CASSEGQASVGAYTF. The CDR3 DNA sequence: TGTGCCAGCAGTGAAGGACAGGCGAGCGTAGGTGCCTACACCTTC.

J is TRBJ2-7 and V is TRBV5-4, with 12 bases matching TRBD1. In germline, CDR1 is SGHNT, CDR2 YYREEE (reference sequence). The CDR3 runs 17 residues. The ends lost 4 bases at V and 3 bases at J; junction bases unmatched: 11. The CDR3 loop reads CASSTKAGDRGLYEQYF. The DNA for the CDR3 is TGTGCCAGCAGCACCAAGGCGGGGGACAGGGGGCTCTACGAGCAGTACTTC.

This chain connects TRBV6-9 to TRBJ1-2; the D is unclear. Germline CDR1 and CDR2: MNHGY and SVAAGI. V gave up 8 bases and J gave up 4 bases, with 5 bases separating them. The CDR3 totals 10 residues. CDR3 sequence (DNA): TGTGCCAGCCGCGGCTATGGCTACACCTTC. This codes for CASRGYGYTF.

CDR3 in DNA: TGTGCCAGCAGCCCGGGGTCTATCTACGAGCAGTACTTC. It encodes CASSPGSIYEQYF. The chain uses TRBV7-9 and TRBJ2-7; weak D call: TRBD2 (5 bases). The germline CDR1 and CDR2 sequences are SEHNR and FQNEAQ (reference sequence). CDR3 size: 13 residues. The V gene lost 5 bases and the J gene lost 3 bases, with 11 bases spanning the gap.

DNA of the CDR3: TGTGCCAGCCATGGCCTAGCGGACACAGATACGCAGTATTTT. This sequence encodes CASHGLADTDTQYF. The chain combines TRBV9 with TRBJ2-3; 7 bases match TRBD2. J was trimmed by 2 bases and V by 7 bases; bases with no gene match: 7. The CDR3 consists of 14 residues. CDR1 is SGDLS, CDR2 YYNGEE, per germline.

V and J are TRBV5-1 and TRBJ2-5, with TRBD2 identical over 8 bases. Germline loops: CDR1 SGHRS, CDR2 YFSETQ. This CDR3 has 15 amino acids. V was clipped by 1 base and J by 7 bases; unmatched bases: 9. The CDR3 protein is CASSLSAGGVGTQYF. As DNA, the CDR3 is TGCGCCAGCAGCTTGTCGGCGGGGGGCGTCGGGACCCAGTACTTC.

The chain uses TRBV6-1 and TRBJ2-7; 7 bases agree with TRBD1. V dropped 6 bases and J dropped 4; count of bases not matched to a gene: 9. The germline V gene has CDR1 MNHNS and CDR2 SASEGT. The CDR3 runs to 14 residues. The chain's CDR3 is CASSSGTAVYEQYF. The CDR3 DNA is TGTGCCAGCAGCTCCGGGACAGCGGTGTACGAGCAGTACTTC.

The V call is TRBV11-2, the J call TRBJ2-2; TRBD1 matches at 9 bases. The length of the CDR3 is 16 residues. V lost 3 bases, J lost 4 bases, and 6 bases stayed unmatched. The V gene's germline CDR1 is SGHAT and CDR2 FQNNGV. The CDR3 protein is CASSLGQGGSTGELFF. Written as DNA, the CDR3 is TGTGCCAGCAGCTTGGGACAGGGTGGTAGCACCGGGGAGCTGTTTTTT. Combining the CDR3 with reference TRBV11-2 and TRBJ2-2 gives the whole variable domain EAGVAQSPRYKIIEKRQSVAFWCNPISGHATLYWYQQILGQGPKLLIQFQNNGVVDDSQLPKDRFSAERLKGVDSTLKIQPAKLEDSAVYLCASSLGQGGSTGELFFGEGSRLTVL.

V and J are TRBV7-9 and TRBJ2-2, with D possibly TRBD2 on 6 matching bases. The V end lost 4 bases, the J end lost 4 bases, and 13 bases lay between the germline ends. CDR1 is SEHNR and CDR2 is FQNEAQ in the germline V gene (reference sequence). This CDR3 has 15 amino acids. CDR3 in amino acids: CASSWGGTFTGELFF. The CDR3 bases are TGTGCCAGCAGCTGGGGCGGGACCTTCACCGGGGAGCTGTTTTTT.

The CDR3 sequence: CASRPDRDGIYNEQFF. The DNA of the CDR3 is TGCGCCAGCAGACCTGACAGGGATGGGATCTACAATGAGCAGTTCTTC. The chain recombines TRBV5-1 with TRBJ2-1, with 7 nucleotides matching TRBD1. Germline V gene sequence: CDR1 SGHRS, CDR2 YFSETQ. The CDR3 runs 16 residues. The junction had 11 bases not matched to a gene; V was cut back by 5 bases and J by 3 bases.